A single sample gave rise to the 27 T cell receptor beta chains below, sequenced in a study of blood T cell repertoires in COVID-19. Measured with immunoSEQ multiplex PCR; TCRdb has only the in-frame clones, and not every one. The sample holds roughly 430,000 clones, approximately 88% seen once. The sample taken for sequencing was PBMCs or T cells enriched from blood (not recorded which). These receptor sequences come from a woman in her forties with acute COVID-19.

The CDR3 DNA follows: TGTGCCAGTCGGACGGACTTCCCTGGAAACACCATATATTTT. Protein: CASRTDFPGNTIYF. This chain joins TRBV2 and TRBJ1-3; unclear D gene. V was shortened by 9 bases and J by 2 bases, with 14 bases between the two germline ends. CDR1 and CDR2 from the germline V gene are SNHLY and FYNNEI. This CDR3 has 14 residues. Variable domain in full (rest from reference TRBV2 and TRBJ1-3): EPEVTQTPSHQVTQMGQEVILRCVPISNHLYFYWYRQILGQKVEFLVSFYNNEISEKSEIFDDQFSVERPDGSNFTLKIRSTKLEDSAMYFCASRTDFPGNTIYFGEGSWLTVV.

The chain is built from TRBV11-3 and TRBJ2-2; TRBD1 agrees at 7 bases. Trimming removed 5 bases from V and 7 bases from J; junction bases left unmatched: 4. This CDR3 has 13 residues. Per the germline V gene, CDR1 is SGHNT and CDR2 is YENEEA. The CDR3 sequence: CASSLQGDGELFF. CDR3 coding DNA: TGTGCCAGCAGCCTCCAGGGGGACGGGGAGCTGTTTTTT.

The chain employs TRBV7-2 and TRBJ2-5, with TRBD2 matching 9 bases. The CDR3 runs 16 residues. Germline V gene sequence: CDR1 SGHTA, CDR2 FQGNSA. Trimming cost V 3 bases and J 5 bases; bases outside gene matches: 10. The CDR3 DNA sequence: TGTGCCAGCAGCTTTCCCGCGGGACTAGCCCGCGAGACCCAGTACTTC. Protein: CASSFPAGLARETQYF.

The rearrangement uses TRBV6-5 and TRBJ1-1; TRBD1 matches at 7 bases. V was clipped by 6 bases and J by 1 base; unmatched bases: 5. This CDR3 contains 14 residues. Germline CDR1 reads MNHEY; CDR2 reads SVGAGI. CDR3 nucleotides: TGTGCCAGCAGAGGTCGGGACAGGAACACTGAAGCTTTCTTT. Translated: CASRGRDRNTEAFF.

This sequence joins TRBV7-9 and TRBJ2-7; weak D call: TRBD2 (5 bases). CDR1 and CDR2 from the germline V gene are SEHNR and FQNEAQ (reference sequence). The CDR3 has 16 amino acids. V lost 5 bases, J lost 0 bases, and 17 bases lay in between. CDR3 in amino acids: CASSGPGMARSYEQYF. DNA for the CDR3: TGTGCCAGCAGCGGACCGGGGATGGCCCGCTCCTACGAGCAGTACTTC.

As concerns this clone: Other DNA sequences from this sample encode an identical CDR3 as well. The chain carries TRBV3-1 (or the pseudogene TRBV3-2) and TRBJ1-6; D perhaps matches TRBD1 (5 bases). Between the trimmed V and J ends, which lost 1 base and 6 bases, there was a span of 10 bases. The CDR3 has 15 residues. Germline V gene sequence: CDR1 LGHDT, CDR2 YNNKEL (reference sequence). The CDR3 reads CASSQVGQGNSPLHF. The CDR3 bases are TGTGCCAGCAGCCAAGTTGGGCAGGGTAATTCACCCCTCCACTTT.

This clone was observed once. The V and J genes are TRBV6-1 and TRBJ1-2; TRBD1 matches at 8 bases. This CDR3 region has 14 residues. In germline, CDR1 is MNHNS, CDR2 SASEGT. The ends lost 3 bases at V and 4 bases at J; junction bases unmatched: 4. The CDR3 spells CASSDAGTGYGYTF. DNA for the CDR3: TGTGCCAGCAGTGACGCCGGGACAGGCTATGGCTACACCTTC.

V usage is TRBV7-9 and J usage is TRBJ2-1; a weak D match, TRBD1 (6 bases). V lost 6 bases and J lost 5, with 20 bases in between. The germline V gene has CDR1 SEHNR and CDR2 FQNEAQ (reference sequence). This CDR3 is 16 amino acids long. The CDR3 nucleotides read TGTGCCAGCAGTCCTCTAATGCGGGCAGGGGACAATGAGCAGTTCTTC. It encodes CASSPLMRAGDNEQFF.

In DNA, the CDR3 is TGTGCCAGCATCCTCTTGGGTTCCTCGACAGCTTATAATTCACCCCTCCACTTT. It specifies CASILLGSSTAYNSPLHF. This chain links TRBV5-7 with TRBJ1-6, with a weak D call TRBD1 (5 bases). TRBV5-7 has ORF status, its function being uncertain. The CDR3 consists of 18 residues. V lost 6 bases and J lost 4, with 23 bases in between.

The rearrangement uses TRBV18 and TRBJ2-3; D gene ambiguous. The ends were cut back, 3 bases at V and 6 bases at J, with 16 bases in the middle. The V gene's germline CDR1 is KGHSH and CDR2 LQKENI. The CDR3 is made up of 15 amino acids. The CDR3 region is CASSPGYATRDTQYF. CDR3 DNA: TGTGCCAGCTCACCTGGGTATGCCACCAGGGATACGCAGTATTTT.

This clone was seen a handful of times. CDR3 DNA sequence: TGTGCCAGCAGCTCATATCTAGGGGGCAATGAGCAGTTCTTC. Protein: CASSSYLGGNEQFF. This chain uses TRBV5-5 with TRBJ2-1; a weak D match, TRBD1 (6 bases). V lost 3 bases and J 6 bases, leaving 13 bases between the germline ends. The CDR3 is made up of 14 amino acids. Germline loops: CDR1 SGHKS, CDR2 YYEKEE (reference sequence).

The chain is built from TRBV28 and TRBJ1-5; no clear D gene. The V and J ends lost 4 bases and 0 bases respectively, with 10 bases between them. Looked up from germline, CDR1 is MDHEN and CDR2 is SYDVKM. The CDR3 has 15 residues. The CDR3 loop reads CASSYEGYSNQPQHF. The CDR3 coding sequence is TGTGCCAGCAGTTATGAGGGTTATAGCAATCAGCCCCAGCATTTT.

V gene TRBV30 combines with J gene TRBJ1-2; weak D call: TRBD1 (6 bases). The V gene's germline CDR1 is GTSNPN and CDR2 SVGIG (reference sequence). The CDR3 covers 14 residues. The ends were cut back, 2 bases at V and 1 base at J, with 11 bases in the middle. CDR3: CAWSPRGLNYGYTF. DNA of the CDR3: TGTGCCTGGAGTCCCAGGGGTCTTAACTATGGCTACACCTTC.

This chain connects TRBV29-1 to TRBJ2-1; unclear D gene. Trimming took off 6 bases at V and 0 bases at J, with 9 bases between the two ends. CDR3 length equals 13 residues. In germline, CDR1 is SQVTM, CDR2 ANQGSEA. Here the CDR3 reads CSVDIFSYNEQFF. As DNA, the CDR3 is TGCAGCGTCGACATATTCTCCTACAATGAGCAGTTCTTC.

This chain links TRBV5-1 with TRBJ2-6; D is perhaps TRBD1 (6 bases). There are 16 residues in the CDR3. Germline V lookup: CDR1 SGHRS, CDR2 YFSETQ. V was shortened by 0 bases and J by 3 bases, with 10 bases between the two germline ends. The CDR3 loop reads CASSLGYRVGANVLTF. The CDR3, as DNA: TGCGCCAGCAGCTTGGGCTACAGGGTTGGGGCCAACGTCCTGACTTTC.

The chain links TRBV7-8 to TRBJ2-5, with 8 positions matching TRBD2. This CDR3 is built from 17 residues. V lost 1 base and J lost 4; bases outside the gene matches: 11. Germline V lookup: CDR1 SGHVS, CDR2 FQNEAQ. The chain's CDR3 is CASSLGRAGESGETQYF. In nucleotides, the CDR3 is TGTGCCAGCAGCTTAGGCCGAGCGGGGGAATCAGGAGAGACCCAGTACTTC.

V is TRBV24-1 and J is TRBJ1-2; a weak D match, TRBD1 (5 bases). This CDR3 is built from 11 residues. Trimming shortened V by 9 bases and J by 7 bases, and 11 bases separated the two germline ends. Germline CDR1 is KGHDR and CDR2 is SFDVKD. The CDR3, as DNA: TGTGCCACCGGATGGCAGGGTGGCTACACCTTC. The encoded protein is CATGWQGGYTF.

The genes are TRBV29-1 and TRBJ1-1; possible D gene TRBD1, 5 bases. The germline gives CDR1 SQVTM, CDR2 ANQGSEA. V was trimmed by 4 bases and J by 4 bases, leaving 13 bases between them. The CDR3 is made up of 13 amino acids. CDR3 in DNA: TGCAGCGTTGGACAGTCGGTCGGCACTGAAGCTTTCTTT. As protein: CSVGQSVGTEAFF.

V usage is TRBV5-6 and J usage is TRBJ2-7, with D possibly being TRBD2 (6 bases). Trimming removed 1 base from V and 7 bases from J, with 21 bases in between. The CDR3 runs to 16 residues. Germline V gene data show CDR1 as SGHDT and CDR2 as YYEEEE. For the CDR3, the DNA is TGTGCCAGCAGCTTGTTTGGGGCGGGGAATAGTATGGAGCAGTACTTC. Its translation is CASSLFGAGNSMEQYF.

J is TRBJ2-2 and V is TRBV24-1; D unresolved. The CDR3 totals 17 residues. Deletions cut 4 bases from V and 1 base from J, with 15 bases between. The germline CDR1 and CDR2 sequences are KGHDR and SFDVKD. For the CDR3, the DNA is TGTGCCACCAGTGACGACAAAGCCTATCAGAACACCGGGGAGCTGTTTTTT. It codes for CATSDDKAYQNTGELFF.

The genes are TRBV7-9 and TRBJ1-1; tentatively, D is TRBD1 (5 bases). The ends were cut back, 5 bases at V and 6 bases at J, with 13 bases in the middle. Germline V lookup: CDR1 SEHNR, CDR2 FQNEAQ (reference sequence). The CDR3 contains 13 residues. The CDR3 sequence: CASSRPGWAEAFF. The CDR3 region has the DNA TGTGCCAGCAGCCGACCAGGGTGGGCTGAAGCTTTCTTT.

This chain joins TRBV4-1 and TRBJ1-1, with 7 bases aligning to TRBD1. CDR3 size: 15 residues. Germline V gives CDR1 MGHRA, CDR2 YSYEKL. V shed 1 base and J 7 bases; nucleotides not matched to a gene: 9. The CDR3 nucleotides are TGCGCCAGCAGCCAAGGACAGACAGGGTTTGTTGAAGCTTTCTTT. It codes for CASSQGQTGFVEAFF.

This clone was observed a handful of times. The chain carries TRBV4-1 and TRBJ2-4, with 10 bases identical to TRBD1. The germline V gene encodes CDR1 MGHRA and CDR2 YSYEKL. The junction had 11 bases not matched to a gene; V was cut back by 0 bases and J by 0 bases. The CDR3 totals 20 residues. CDR3 DNA: TGCGCCAGCAGCCAAGATTCGGGACAGGGGCTTCTCCTAGCCAAAAACATTCAGTACTTC. It specifies CASSQDSGQGLLLAKNIQYF.

Remarks on this clone: Germline and junction disagree at one end, which may indicate a read error. The same CDR3 is also encoded by other DNA sequences in this sample. V gene TRBV5-1 combines with J gene TRBJ1-5, with D perhaps TRBD1 (5 bases). The V gene's germline CDR1 is SGHRS and CDR2 YFSETQ. The CDR3 spans 16 residues. The CDR3 DNA follows: TGCGCCAGCAGCCCGGCGGGGGGAGTTGGGTATCAGCCTCAGCATTTT. Protein product: CASSPAGGVGYQPQHF.

V and J are TRBV6-5 and TRBJ1-1; TRBD1 is a possible D gene (5 bases). This CDR3 is 15 amino acids long. In germline, CDR1 is MNHEY, CDR2 SVGAGI. V lost 5 bases and J lost 5, with 18 bases in between. The CDR3 bases are TGTGCCAGCAGTACCACGACACGGGGGAGAACTGAAGCTTTCTTT. Translation gives CASSTTTRGRTEAFF.

The chain recombines TRBV28 with TRBJ2-2; TRBD1 is a possible D gene (5 bases). Between the trimmed V and J ends, which lost 4 bases and 4 bases, there was a span of 7 bases. The germline V gene encodes CDR1 MDHEN and CDR2 SYDVKM. The CDR3 runs to 13 residues. CDR3 DNA sequence: TGTGCCAGCAGTTCCAGGGCCACCGGGGAGCTGTTTTTT. Its translation is CASSSRATGELFF.

This chain joins TRBV6-5 and TRBJ2-1; D gene unclear. The V end was cut by 0 bases, the J end by 0 bases, with 9 bases between. The germline CDR1 and CDR2 sequences are MNHEY and SVGAGI. The CDR3 has 16 amino acids. CDR3 in amino acids: CASSYSHLSSYNEQFF. CDR3 nucleotides: TGTGCCAGCAGTTACTCACATTTAAGCTCCTACAATGAGCAGTTCTTC.